The 11 T cell receptor beta chains listed next were all sequenced from one sample in a study of Ad26.COV2.S vaccination and SARS-CoV-2 variants. Treatment denoted: some 20 received Ad26.COV2.S at low or high dose, single or two shots; about 5 received placebo; per-sample allocation not given. The investigators took samples on day 63 after the first vaccine or placebo injection. TCRdb's copy holds only in-frame clones and misses some; the assay was immunoSEQ multiplex PCR. The top ten clones hold under 4.5% of a sample with 440,000 or so clones, 90% of them seen once. Source: peripheral blood, taken in a trial of Ad26.COV2.S vaccine versus placebo. The receptors stem from a person between 18 and 65 years old who received the Ad26.COV2.S COVID-19 vaccine or a placebo.

As for this clone: Other DNA variants within this sample encode the same CDR3. The chain is built from TRBV7-3 and TRBJ2-1, with unresolved D. The CDR3 covers 13 residues. V shed 2 bases and J shed 5 bases, with 7 bases lying between them. CDR1 is SGHTA and CDR2 is FQGTGA in the germline V gene. The CDR3 region is CASSLGPNNEQFF. The CDR3 DNA is TGTGCCAGCAGCTTAGGACCGAACAATGAGCAGTTCTTC.

This chain uses TRBV5-1 with TRBJ2-2, with TRBD2 as a possible D gene (6 bases). V lost 0 bases, J lost 6 bases, and 15 bases lay in between. The CDR3 totals 16 residues. CDR1 and CDR2 (germline): SGHRS, YFSETQ. CDR3 bases: TGCGCCAGCAGCTTGGAAGGGCGGGAATGGGCCGGGGAGCTGTTTTTT. This codes for CASSLEGREWAGELFF.

Turning to this clone: Other DNA sequences of this sample code for an identical CDR3. V gene TRBV6-5 combines with J gene TRBJ2-7; 10 bases align to TRBD1. Trimming cost V 5 bases and J 2 bases; bases outside gene matches: 3. Germline loops: CDR1 MNHEY, CDR2 SVGAGI. This CDR3 contains 14 residues. CDR3: CASSPGQGAYEQYF. In DNA, the CDR3 is TGTGCCAGCAGTCCAGGACAGGGGGCCTACGAGCAGTACTTC.

V and J are TRBV15 and TRBJ2-1, with 15 nucleotides matching TRBD2. With V trimmed by 4 bases and J by 7 bases, 23 bases remained unmatched. Germline V gene data show CDR1 as LNHNV and CDR2 as YYDKDF (reference sequence). The CDR3 has 22 residues. The CDR3 DNA is TGTGCCACCAGCAATTTTTCCCGCCGGACTAGCGGGAGGGCGGTTAGGAAGAATGAGCAGTTCTTC. Amino acids: CATSNFSRRTSGRAVRKNEQFF.

The V gene is TRBV28, the J gene TRBJ1-3; possible D gene TRBD1, 5 bases. Per the germline V gene, CDR1 is MDHEN and CDR2 is SYDVKM. The CDR3 is 15 amino acids. V was trimmed by 3 bases and J by 2 bases, leaving 11 bases between them. The CDR3 sequence is CASSFGGGTGNTIYF. The CDR3 DNA is TGTGCCAGCAGTTTTGGGGGGGGAACTGGAAACACCATATATTTT.

The chain links TRBV5-1 to TRBJ2-7; TRBD1 matches at 8 bases. The V and J ends lost 5 bases and 7 bases, in that order; junction bases with no gene match: 8. Germline CDR1 is SGHRS and CDR2 is YFSETQ. This CDR3 spans 13 amino acids. In DNA, the CDR3 is TGCGCCAGCAGAGTGACAGGGGTGGGAGAGCAGTACTTC. It translates to CASRVTGVGEQYF.

The chain joins TRBV3-1 (or the pseudogene TRBV3-2) to TRBJ1-5, with D hard to call. Germline loops: CDR1 LGHDT, CDR2 YNNKEL (reference sequence). CDR3 size: 17 residues. V lost 4 bases, J lost 0 bases, and 16 bases lay in between. The CDR3 spells CASSPHFGRISNQPQHF. As DNA, the CDR3 is TGTGCCAGCAGCCCCCATTTCGGCAGGATTAGCAATCAGCCCCAGCATTTT.

The V call is TRBV10-3, the J call TRBJ2-7; 12 nucleotides line up with TRBD2. After removal of 10 bases from V and 0 bases from J, the junction contained 4 bases not matched to a gene. In germline, CDR1 is ENHRY, CDR2 SYGVKD. The CDR3 contains 14 residues. This chain's CDR3 is CASGLAGRSYEQYF. In DNA, the CDR3 is TGTGCCAGCGGACTAGCGGGACGCTCCTACGAGCAGTACTTC.

The V and J genes are TRBV11-2 and TRBJ1-1, with D possibly being TRBD1 (5 bases). This CDR3 has 15 amino acids. Germline V gene lookup returns CDR1 SGHAT and CDR2 FQNNGV. V was clipped by 3 bases and J by 1 base, with 12 bases between them. The CDR3 spells CASSLPGPRNTEAFF. The CDR3 DNA reads as TGTGCCAGCAGCTTGCCGGGACCCAGGAACACTGAAGCTTTCTTT.

The V and J genes are TRBV7-9 and TRBJ2-3; D may be TRBD2 (5 bases). Trimming took 6 bases from V and 4 from J, leaving 14 bases between them. The CDR3 has 14 residues. Germline V gene data show CDR1 as SEHNR and CDR2 as FQNEAQ (reference sequence). CDR3 residues: CASRVGQRADTQYF. CDR3 bases: TGTGCCAGCAGGGTCGGCCAGAGGGCAGATACGCAGTATTTT.

The chain recombines TRBV29-1 with TRBJ1-2; TRBD1 might be the D (6 bases). V lost 5 bases to trimming and J lost 7 bases, with 14 bases between them. The germline V gene encodes CDR1 SQVTM and CDR2 ANQGSEA. CDR3 size: 12 residues. The CDR3 loop reads CSVLGQHVGYTF. The CDR3 DNA follows: TGCAGCGTTTTAGGACAGCATGTTGGCTACACCTTC.